Listed below are T cell receptor beta chains from one sample, sequenced in a study of early stage breast cancer tumors. Produced via immunoSEQ multiplex PCR; TCRdb's table is partial and in-frame only. The sample consists of approximately 50,000 clones, 65% to 80% of them appearing once. The sequencing input was blood. The source is a person in their twenties or thirties with breast cancer. Each CDR3 is given with its conserved first and last residue. Each record gives: D gene, V gene, J gene, clone size, CDR3 DNA, CDR3 protein. D genes are given only for firm matches. Size is stated for part of the rows, as once, few or many counts, or as a class when the clone is expanded.

d_gene: TRBD1; v_gene: TRBV18; j_gene: TRBJ1-1; abundance: few; CDR3nt: TGTGCCAGCTCACCGACAGGGGGAAGTACTGAAGCTTTCTTT; CDR3aa: CASSPTGGSTEAFF
d_gene: TRBD1; v_gene: TRBV5-5; j_gene: TRBJ2-1; abundance: .; CDR3nt: TGTGCCAGCAGCCCCGGGGACAGGGATTCCAATGAGCAGTTCTTC; CDR3aa: CASSPGDRDSNEQFF
d_gene: .; v_gene: TRBV11-3; j_gene: TRBJ2-1; abundance: once; CDR3nt: TGTGCCAGCAGCTTAGGTTATAGGGGTGAGCAGTTCTTC; CDR3aa: CASSLGYRGEQFF
d_gene: .; v_gene: TRBV7-9; j_gene: TRBJ2-7; abundance: .; CDR3nt: TGTGCCAGCAGCTTAGGAGCCAACGAGCAGTACTTC; CDR3aa: CASSLGANEQYF
d_gene: .; v_gene: TRBV30; j_gene: TRBJ1-2; abundance: .; CDR3nt: TGTGCCTGGAGTGTCTCAGGGAACTATGGCTACACCTTC; CDR3aa: CAWSVSGNYGYTF
d_gene: TRBD2; v_gene: TRBV7-8; j_gene: TRBJ2-2; abundance: .; CDR3nt: TGTGCCAGCAGCTTAGGAGGGGCGGGGGGCTTGAGCACCGGGGAGCTGTTTTTT; CDR3aa: CASSLGGAGGLSTGELFF
d_gene: .; v_gene: TRBV6-5; j_gene: TRBJ2-1; abundance: .; CDR3nt: TGTGCCAGCAGGCGGGAATCCGGGAATGAGCAGTTCTTC; CDR3aa: CASRRESGNEQFF
d_gene: TRBD1; v_gene: TRBV5-1; j_gene: TRBJ1-2; abundance: .; CDR3nt: TGCGCCAGCATGGGGGACAGGGGCGATGGCTACACCTTC; CDR3aa: CASMGDRGDGYTF
d_gene: .; v_gene: TRBV11-2; j_gene: TRBJ2-5; abundance: .; CDR3nt: TGTGCCAGCAACCAGGGAGGGGGTTACCAAGAGACCCAGTACTTC; CDR3aa: CASNQGGGYQETQYF
d_gene: TRBD2; v_gene: TRBV12-5; j_gene: TRBJ2-5; abundance: .; CDR3nt: TGTGCTAGTGGTTTCGACGCTTTAGCGGGAGGAGAGACCCAGTACTTC; CDR3aa: CASGFDALAGGETQYF
d_gene: .; v_gene: TRBV6-6; j_gene: TRBJ1-2; abundance: .; CDR3nt: TGTGCCAGCAGTTACTCGACCTTAAACTATGGCTACACCTTC; CDR3aa: CASSYSTLNYGYTF
d_gene: .; v_gene: TRBV7-9; j_gene: TRBJ1-1; abundance: .; CDR3nt: TGTGCCAGCAGCTCGTTCGACAGTTTGCTTGAAGCTTTCTTT; CDR3aa: CASSSFDSLLEAFF
d_gene: .; v_gene: TRBV4-2; j_gene: TRBJ2-2; abundance: .; CDR3nt: TGTGCCAGCACCCTGTTGGACACCGGGGAGCTGTTTTTT; CDR3aa: CASTLLDTGELFF
d_gene: .; v_gene: TRBV30; j_gene: TRBJ2-1; abundance: .; CDR3nt: TGTGCCTGGGTCCCGGCGGGTGGTCGAGGCAATGAGCAGTTCTTC; CDR3aa: CAWVPAGGRGNEQFF
d_gene: .; v_gene: TRBV15; j_gene: TRBJ1-5; abundance: .; CDR3nt: TGTGCCACCGGGACAACTAGCAATCAGCCCCAGCATTTT; CDR3aa: CATGTTSNQPQHF
d_gene: .; v_gene: TRBV6-4; j_gene: TRBJ1-1; abundance: .; CDR3nt: TGTGCCAGCAGTGACTCACCGACAGAGAGGAACACTGAAGCTTTCTTT; CDR3aa: CASSDSPTERNTEAFF
d_gene: .; v_gene: TRBV5-5; j_gene: TRBJ2-2; abundance: .; CDR3nt: TGTGCCAGCAGCTTCCCCTCCGCGGAGAACACCGGGGAGCTGTTTTTT; CDR3aa: CASSFPSAENTGELFF
d_gene: .; v_gene: TRBV27; j_gene: TRBJ1-3; abundance: .; CDR3nt: TGTGCCAGCAGTTCCGCCGGAAACACCATATATTTT; CDR3aa: CASSSAGNTIYF
d_gene: .; v_gene: TRBV18; j_gene: TRBJ2-1; abundance: .; CDR3nt: TGTGCCAGCTCACCACTCTCCAATGAGCAGTTCTTC; CDR3aa: CASSPLSNEQFF
d_gene: .; v_gene: TRBV6-1; j_gene: TRBJ2-1; abundance: once; CDR3nt: TGTGCCAGCAGTGAAGAAGGTCTAGGAAACGTCGATGAGCAGTTCTTC; CDR3aa: CASSEEGLGNVDEQFF
d_gene: .; v_gene: TRBV5-1; j_gene: TRBJ2-2; abundance: few; CDR3nt: TGCGCCAGCAGCCCCGGCTTGCCGAACACCGGGGAGCTGTTTTTT; CDR3aa: CASSPGLPNTGELFF
d_gene: .; v_gene: TRBV10-3; j_gene: TRBJ2-7; abundance: .; CDR3nt: TGTGCCGGTGCTAGCGAAACCTACGAGCAGTACTTC; CDR3aa: CAGASETYEQYF
d_gene: .; v_gene: TRBV5-1; j_gene: TRBJ2-5; abundance: .; CDR3nt: TGCGCCAGCAGCTTGCGACCCCACCAAGAGACCCAGTACTTC; CDR3aa: CASSLRPHQETQYF
d_gene: .; v_gene: TRBV23-1; j_gene: TRBJ1-5; abundance: .; CDR3nt: TGCGCCCCCTACTCACCCCCGCGGACACCGACGAGGGAGCCCCAGCATTTT; CDR3aa: CAPYSPPRTPTREPQHF
d_gene: TRBD1; v_gene: TRBV29-1; j_gene: TRBJ1-2; abundance: .; CDR3nt: TGCAGCGTCCCGACAGGGCTCGGCTACACCTTC; CDR3aa: CSVPTGLGYTF
d_gene: TRBD2; v_gene: TRBV4-2; j_gene: TRBJ2-7; abundance: .; CDR3nt: TGTGCCAGCAGCCAAGATTTGCTAGCGGGAGGTGAGCAGTACTTC; CDR3aa: CASSQDLLAGGEQYF
d_gene: .; v_gene: TRBV30; j_gene: TRBJ1-1; abundance: once; CDR3nt: TGTGCCTGGAGTGGAATAACAGGGTTTACTGAAGCTTTCTTT; CDR3aa: CAWSGITGFTEAFF
d_gene: TRBD2; v_gene: TRBV5-1; j_gene: TRBJ2-7; abundance: .; CDR3nt: TGCGCCAGCAGCTCTAGCGGGGATGAGGTCTACGAGCAGTACTTC; CDR3aa: CASSSSGDEVYEQYF
d_gene: .; v_gene: TRBV6-5; j_gene: TRBJ1-1; abundance: .; CDR3nt: TGTGCCAGCAGTTGGGCAGGGCCGAACACTGAAGCTTTCTTT; CDR3aa: CASSWAGPNTEAFF
d_gene: .; v_gene: TRBV28; j_gene: TRBJ2-1; abundance: .; CDR3nt: TGTGCCAGCTCCTACAGCGGGTACGCCTACAATGAGCAGTTCTTC; CDR3aa: CASSYSGYAYNEQFF
d_gene: .; v_gene: TRBV5-1; j_gene: TRBJ2-1; abundance: .; CDR3nt: TGCGCCAGCAGCTTGAACCAGGGGTACAATGAGCAGTTCTTC; CDR3aa: CASSLNQGYNEQFF
d_gene: TRBD2; v_gene: TRBV15; j_gene: TRBJ2-3; abundance: .; CDR3nt: TGTGCCACCAGCAGTAATAGCGGGGCCTTCACAGATACGCAGTATTTT; CDR3aa: CATSSNSGAFTDTQYF
d_gene: TRBD1; v_gene: TRBV7-8; j_gene: TRBJ1-3; abundance: .; CDR3nt: TGTGCCAGCAGCCAGAGACAGGGTTCGTCTGGAAACACCATATATTTT; CDR3aa: CASSQRQGSSGNTIYF
d_gene: TRBD2; v_gene: TRBV7-3; j_gene: TRBJ2-3; abundance: .; CDR3nt: TGTGCCAGCAGCTTAACCCTACTAGCGGGAGGGGGGGATACGCAGTATTTT; CDR3aa: CASSLTLLAGGGDTQYF
d_gene: .; v_gene: TRBV5-5; j_gene: TRBJ1-5; abundance: .; CDR3nt: TGTGCCAGCAGCTTGGCCGGGGAGGGGTTGGGTCAGCCCCAGCATTTT; CDR3aa: CASSLAGEGLGQPQHF
d_gene: .; v_gene: TRBV5-1; j_gene: TRBJ2-7; abundance: .; CDR3nt: TGCGCCAGCAGCTTGGATAGCAGGGCAGGCATCTTCTACGAGCAGTACTTC; CDR3aa: CASSLDSRAGIFYEQYF
d_gene: .; v_gene: TRBV5-1; j_gene: TRBJ2-1; abundance: .; CDR3nt: TGCGCCAGCAGCTTAGGTACCCGCAATGAGCAGTTCTTC; CDR3aa: CASSLGTRNEQFF
d_gene: .; v_gene: TRBV19; j_gene: TRBJ1-2; abundance: .; CDR3nt: TGTGCCAGTCGTAGGGGGGTCCTGGGCGAATCCTATGGCTACACCTTC; CDR3aa: CASRRGVLGESYGYTF
d_gene: TRBD1; v_gene: TRBV5-1; j_gene: TRBJ2-7; abundance: .; CDR3nt: TGCGCCAGCAGCACACAGGGGGCTATGGCCGAGCAGTACTTC; CDR3aa: CASSTQGAMAEQYF
d_gene: TRBD2; v_gene: TRBV27; j_gene: TRBJ2-2; abundance: .; CDR3nt: TGTGCCAGCAGGCTCATCCTAGCGGGAGGACCGAACACCGGGGAGCTGTTTTTT; CDR3aa: CASRLILAGGPNTGELFF
d_gene: .; v_gene: TRBV19; j_gene: TRBJ2-5; abundance: .; CDR3nt: TGTGCCAGTAGAGTTTCGGGGGTAGGGGCCCAGTACTTC; CDR3aa: CASRVSGVGAQYF
d_gene: TRBD2; v_gene: TRBV7-9; j_gene: TRBJ2-3; abundance: .; CDR3nt: TGTGCCAGGGGTAGCAGCGGGGGAGATACGCAGTATTTT; CDR3aa: CARGSSGGDTQYF
d_gene: .; v_gene: TRBV6-4; j_gene: TRBJ2-3; abundance: .; CDR3nt: TGTGCCAGCAGTGCCGGTAGCGCAGATACGCAGTATTTT; CDR3aa: CASSAGSADTQYF
d_gene: .; v_gene: TRBV7-9; j_gene: TRBJ1-2; abundance: .; CDR3nt: TGTGCCAGCAGCTTTAGTGGGGGGCGATTCTATGGCTACACCTTC; CDR3aa: CASSFSGGRFYGYTF
d_gene: TRBD2; v_gene: TRBV6-5; j_gene: TRBJ2-5; abundance: .; CDR3nt: TGTGCCAGCAGAAAGACTAGCGGGAGGGCAGAGACCCAGTACTTC; CDR3aa: CASRKTSGRAETQYF
d_gene: .; v_gene: TRBV5-1; j_gene: TRBJ1-1; abundance: .; CDR3nt: TGCGCCAGCAGCTTGTCAGGCCACACTGAAGCTTTCTTT; CDR3aa: CASSLSGHTEAFF